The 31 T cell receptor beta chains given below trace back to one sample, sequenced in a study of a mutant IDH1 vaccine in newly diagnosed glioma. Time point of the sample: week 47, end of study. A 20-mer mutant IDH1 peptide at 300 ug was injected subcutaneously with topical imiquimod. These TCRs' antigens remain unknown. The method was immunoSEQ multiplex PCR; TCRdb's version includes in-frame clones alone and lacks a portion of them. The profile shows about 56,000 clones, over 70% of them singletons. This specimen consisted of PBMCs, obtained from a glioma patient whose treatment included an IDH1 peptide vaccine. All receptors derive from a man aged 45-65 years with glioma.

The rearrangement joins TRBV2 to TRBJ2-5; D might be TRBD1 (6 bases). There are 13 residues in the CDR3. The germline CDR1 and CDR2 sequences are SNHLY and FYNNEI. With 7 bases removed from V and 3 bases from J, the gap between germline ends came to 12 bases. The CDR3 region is CASKWDTKETQYF. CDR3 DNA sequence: TGTGCCAGCAAATGGGACACAAAAGAGACCCAGTACTTC.

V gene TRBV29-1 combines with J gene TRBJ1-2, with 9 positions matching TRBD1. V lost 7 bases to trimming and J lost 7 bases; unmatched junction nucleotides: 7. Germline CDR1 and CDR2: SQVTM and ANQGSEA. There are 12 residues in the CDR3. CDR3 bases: TGCAGCGCGGGACAGGGAGGCGGTGGCTACACCTTC. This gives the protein CSAGQGGGGYTF.

The CDR3 sequence: CAWSKHDTGELFF. CDR3 nucleotide sequence: TGTGCCTGGAGTAAACACGACACCGGGGAGCTGTTTTTT. The chain is built from TRBV30 and TRBJ2-2, with D unclear. The V gene's germline CDR1 is GTSNPN and CDR2 SVGIG (reference sequence). V was pared by 2 bases and J by 3 bases, with 7 bases between. The CDR3 contains 13 residues.

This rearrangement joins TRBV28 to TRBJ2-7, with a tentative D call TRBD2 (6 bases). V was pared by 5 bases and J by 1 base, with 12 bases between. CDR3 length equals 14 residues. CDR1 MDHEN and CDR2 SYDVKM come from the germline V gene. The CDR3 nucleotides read TGTGCCAGCAGTAAACATAGCGGATCCTACGAGCAGTACTTC. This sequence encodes CASSKHSGSYEQYF. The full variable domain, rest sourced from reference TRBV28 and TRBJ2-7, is DVKVTQSSRYLVKRTGEKVFLECVQDMDHENMFWYRQDPGLGLRLIYFSYDVKMKEKGDIPEGYSVSREKKERFSLILESASTNQTSMYLCASSKHSGSYEQYFGPGTRLTVT.

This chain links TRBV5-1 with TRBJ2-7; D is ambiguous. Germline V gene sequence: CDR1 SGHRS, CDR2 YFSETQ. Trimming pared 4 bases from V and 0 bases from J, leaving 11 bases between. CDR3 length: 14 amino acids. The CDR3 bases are TGCGCCAGCAGCCCCGTGGGCACCTCCTACGAGCAGTACTTC. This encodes CASSPVGTSYEQYF.

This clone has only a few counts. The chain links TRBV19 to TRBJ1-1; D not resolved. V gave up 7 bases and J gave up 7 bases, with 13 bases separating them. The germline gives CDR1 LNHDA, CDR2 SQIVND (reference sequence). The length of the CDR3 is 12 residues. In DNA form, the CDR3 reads TGTGCCAGTAAGGTGGGGAACCGTGAAGCTTTCTTT. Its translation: CASKVGNREAFF.

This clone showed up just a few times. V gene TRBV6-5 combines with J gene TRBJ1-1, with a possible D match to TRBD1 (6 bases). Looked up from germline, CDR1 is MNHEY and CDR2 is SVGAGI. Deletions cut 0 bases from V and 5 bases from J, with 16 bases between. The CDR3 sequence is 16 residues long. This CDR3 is CASSYSTGRVRTEAFF. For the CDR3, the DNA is TGTGCCAGCAGTTACTCGACAGGCCGGGTTAGGACTGAAGCTTTCTTT.

The CDR3 coding sequence is TGTGCCAGCAGCCGTCTCACTAGCGGGGGCAACAATGAGCAGTTCTTC. Amino acid sequence: CASSRLTSGGNNEQFF. This rearrangement joins TRBV5-6 to TRBJ2-1, with 11 bases lining up with TRBD2. Trimming cost V 4 bases and J 5 bases; bases outside gene matches: 8. This CDR3 contains 16 residues. Germline-derived CDR1 and CDR2 are SGHDT and YYEEEE.

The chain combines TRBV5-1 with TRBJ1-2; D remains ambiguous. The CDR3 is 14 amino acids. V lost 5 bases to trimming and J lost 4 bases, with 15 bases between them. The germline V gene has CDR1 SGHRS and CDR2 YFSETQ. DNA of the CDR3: TGCGCCAGCAGATCAACCGGGGAAGGCTATGGCTACACCTTC. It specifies CASRSTGEGYGYTF.

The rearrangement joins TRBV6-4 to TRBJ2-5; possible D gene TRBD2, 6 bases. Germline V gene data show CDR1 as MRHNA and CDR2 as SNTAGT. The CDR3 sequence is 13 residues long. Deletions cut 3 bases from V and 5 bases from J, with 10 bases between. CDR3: CASSEQAGETQYF. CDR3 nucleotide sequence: TGTGCCAGCAGTGAGCAGGCGGGGGAGACCCAGTACTTC.

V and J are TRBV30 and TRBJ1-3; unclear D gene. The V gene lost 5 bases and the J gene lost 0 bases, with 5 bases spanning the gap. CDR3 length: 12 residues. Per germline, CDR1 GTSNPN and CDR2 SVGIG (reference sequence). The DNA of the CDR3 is TGTGCCTGGCGGGCCTCTGGAAACACCATATATTTT. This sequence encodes CAWRASGNTIYF.

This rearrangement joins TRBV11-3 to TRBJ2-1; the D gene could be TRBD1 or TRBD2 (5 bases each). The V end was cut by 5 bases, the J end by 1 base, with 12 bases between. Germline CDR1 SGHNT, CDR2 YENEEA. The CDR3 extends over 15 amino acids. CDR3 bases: TGTGCCAGCAGCCTCGGGACGGGATCCTACAATGAGCAGTTCTTC. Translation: CASSLGTGSYNEQFF.

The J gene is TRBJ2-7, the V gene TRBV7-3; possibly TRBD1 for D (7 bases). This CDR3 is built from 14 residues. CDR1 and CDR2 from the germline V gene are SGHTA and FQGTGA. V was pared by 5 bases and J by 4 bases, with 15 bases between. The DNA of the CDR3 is TGTGCCAGCAGCCAGGGGGGATCGAATTACGAGCAGTACTTC. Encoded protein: CASSQGGSNYEQYF.

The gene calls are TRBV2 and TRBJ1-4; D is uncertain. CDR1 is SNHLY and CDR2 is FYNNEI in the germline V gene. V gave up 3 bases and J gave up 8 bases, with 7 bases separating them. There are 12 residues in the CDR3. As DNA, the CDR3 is TGTGCCAGCAGTGAGAAGGGAGAAAAACTGTTTTTT. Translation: CASSEKGEKLFF.

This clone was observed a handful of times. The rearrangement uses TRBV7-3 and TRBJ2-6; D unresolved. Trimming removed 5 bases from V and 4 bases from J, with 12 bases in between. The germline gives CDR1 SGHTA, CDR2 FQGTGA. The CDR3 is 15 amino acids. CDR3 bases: TGTGCCAGCAGCCCCCGCCCCCACGGGGCCAACGTCCTGACTTTC. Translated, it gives CASSPRPHGANVLTF.

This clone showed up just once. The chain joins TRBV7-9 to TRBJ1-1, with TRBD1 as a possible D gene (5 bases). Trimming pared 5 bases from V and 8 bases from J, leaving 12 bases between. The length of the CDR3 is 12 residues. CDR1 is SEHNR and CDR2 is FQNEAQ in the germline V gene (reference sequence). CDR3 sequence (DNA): TGTGCCAGCAGCCCCACAGGTGGAGAAGCTTTCTTT. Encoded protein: CASSPTGGEAFF.

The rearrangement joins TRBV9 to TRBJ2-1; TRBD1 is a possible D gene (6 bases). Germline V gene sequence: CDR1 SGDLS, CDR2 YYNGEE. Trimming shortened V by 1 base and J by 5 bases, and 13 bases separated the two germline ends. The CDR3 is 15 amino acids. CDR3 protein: CASSVRWGPNNEQFF. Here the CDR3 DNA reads TGTGCCAGCAGCGTAAGGTGGGGGCCCAACAATGAGCAGTTCTTC.

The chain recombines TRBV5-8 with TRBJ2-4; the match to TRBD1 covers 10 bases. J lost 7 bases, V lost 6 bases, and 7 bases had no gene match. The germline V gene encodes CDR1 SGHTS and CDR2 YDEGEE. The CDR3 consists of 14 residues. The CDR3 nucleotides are TGTGCCAGCACCCTGGGACAGGGGCTGAACATTCAGTACTTC. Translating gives CASTLGQGLNIQYF.

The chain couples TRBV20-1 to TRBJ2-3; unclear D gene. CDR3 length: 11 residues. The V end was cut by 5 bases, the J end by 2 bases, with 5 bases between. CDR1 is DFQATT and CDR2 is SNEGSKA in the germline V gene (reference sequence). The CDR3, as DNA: TGCAGTGCTCTACCCACAGATACGCAGTATTTT. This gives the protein CSALPTDTQYF.

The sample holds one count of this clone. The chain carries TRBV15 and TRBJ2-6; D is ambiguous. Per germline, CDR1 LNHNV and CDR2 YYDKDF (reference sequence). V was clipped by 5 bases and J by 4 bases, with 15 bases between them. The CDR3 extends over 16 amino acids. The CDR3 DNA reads TGTGCCACCAGCCCCGACCCGACGGCCGGGGCCAACGTCCTGACTTTC. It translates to CATSPDPTAGANVLTF.

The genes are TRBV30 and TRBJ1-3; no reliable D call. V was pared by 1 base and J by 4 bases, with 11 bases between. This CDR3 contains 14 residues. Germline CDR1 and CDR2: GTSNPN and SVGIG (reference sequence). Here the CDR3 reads CAWSASGRGNTIYF. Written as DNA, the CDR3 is TGTGCCTGGAGTGCGTCCGGGAGAGGAAACACCATATATTTT.

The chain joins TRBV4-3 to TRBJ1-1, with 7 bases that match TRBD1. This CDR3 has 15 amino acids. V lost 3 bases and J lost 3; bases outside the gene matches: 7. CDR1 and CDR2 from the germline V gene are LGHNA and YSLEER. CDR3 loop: CASSQWGQGDTEAFF. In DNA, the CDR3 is TGCGCCAGCAGCCAGTGGGGTCAGGGGGACACTGAAGCTTTCTTT.

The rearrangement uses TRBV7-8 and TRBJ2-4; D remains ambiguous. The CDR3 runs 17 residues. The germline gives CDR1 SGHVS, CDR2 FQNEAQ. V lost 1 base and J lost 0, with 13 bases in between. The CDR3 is CASSLGRVGIAKNIQYF. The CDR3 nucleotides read TGTGCCAGCAGCTTAGGCAGAGTTGGAATAGCCAAAAACATTCAGTACTTC.

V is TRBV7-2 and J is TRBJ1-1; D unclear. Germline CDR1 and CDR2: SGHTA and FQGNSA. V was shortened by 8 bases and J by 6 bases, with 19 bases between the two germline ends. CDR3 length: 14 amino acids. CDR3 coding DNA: TGTGCCAGCGCTAAAGGATCCGGGGTGGCTGAAGCTTTCTTT. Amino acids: CASAKGSGVAEAFF.

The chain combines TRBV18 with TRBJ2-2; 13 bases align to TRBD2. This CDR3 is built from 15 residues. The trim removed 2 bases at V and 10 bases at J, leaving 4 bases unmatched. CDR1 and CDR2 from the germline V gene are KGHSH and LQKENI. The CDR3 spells CASSPSGLAGQELFF. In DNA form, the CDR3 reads TGTGCCAGCTCACCATCGGGACTAGCGGGGCAGGAGCTGTTTTTT.

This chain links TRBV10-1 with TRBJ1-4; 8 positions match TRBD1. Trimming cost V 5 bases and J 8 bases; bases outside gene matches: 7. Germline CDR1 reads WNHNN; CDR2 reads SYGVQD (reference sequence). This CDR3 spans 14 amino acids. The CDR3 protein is CASSQDRAGEKLFF. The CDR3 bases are TGCGCCAGCAGTCAGGACAGGGCGGGAGAAAAACTGTTTTTT.

As DNA, the CDR3 is TGCGCCAGCAGCCAAGTTCACCGTGAGCAGTTCTTC. Its translation: CASSQVHREQFF. The chain joins TRBV4-1 to TRBJ2-1; D unclear. Germline assignment: CDR1 MGHRA and CDR2 YSYEKL. This CDR3 has 12 residues. Deletions cut 1 base from V and 9 bases from J, with 7 bases between.

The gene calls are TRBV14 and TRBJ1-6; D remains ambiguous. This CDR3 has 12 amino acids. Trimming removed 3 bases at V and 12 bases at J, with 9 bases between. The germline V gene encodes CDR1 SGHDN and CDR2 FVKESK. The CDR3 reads CASSQGLEPLHF. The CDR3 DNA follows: TGTGCCAGCAGCCAGGGATTGGAACCCCTCCACTTT.

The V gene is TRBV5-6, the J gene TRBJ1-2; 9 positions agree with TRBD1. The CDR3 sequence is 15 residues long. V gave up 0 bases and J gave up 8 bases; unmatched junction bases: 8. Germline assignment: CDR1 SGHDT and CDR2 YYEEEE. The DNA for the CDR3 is TGTGCCAGCAGCTTGGTGGGACAGGGAACAGTCGGCTACACCTTC. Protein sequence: CASSLVGQGTVGYTF.

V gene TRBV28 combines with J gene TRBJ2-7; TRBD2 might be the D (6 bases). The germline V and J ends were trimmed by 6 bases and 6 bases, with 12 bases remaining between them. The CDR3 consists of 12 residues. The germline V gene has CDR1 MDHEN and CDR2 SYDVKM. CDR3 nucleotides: TGTGCCAGCAGGCTAGGGACTTCCGAGCAGTACTTC. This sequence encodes CASRLGTSEQYF.

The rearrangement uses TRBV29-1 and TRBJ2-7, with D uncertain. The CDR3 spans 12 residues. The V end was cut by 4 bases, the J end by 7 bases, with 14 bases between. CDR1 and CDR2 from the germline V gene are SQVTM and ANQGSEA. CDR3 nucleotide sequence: TGCAGCGTTGCGCCCCCCGATGGGGAGCAGTACTTC. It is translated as CSVAPPDGEQYF.